Shown below are 5 T cell receptor beta chains from a single sample sequenced in a study of OX40 agonist ivuxolimab in advanced cancers. The method was the immunoSEQ multiplex PCR assay. This immuneACCESS table, as held by TCRdb, lists in-frame sequences with V and J called but not all clones. Of the missing ones, under half trace to an unresolved V gene in checked studies; the others have no known cause. The sample has tens of thousands of clones on record, around four fifths of them singletons. Clones ranked in the top ten supply around 3.4% of the sample. The material was CD4+ or CD8+ T cells sorted from blood, obtained in a trial of the OX40 agonist ivuxolimab. The receptors come from an adult with an advanced solid tumor such as melanoma, head and neck, liver or kidney cancer.

The chain couples TRBV2 to TRBJ2-3, with TRBD2 matching 7 bases. V was clipped by 6 bases and J by 7 bases; unmatched bases: 7. The CDR3 sequence is 13 residues long. Germline CDR1 and CDR2: SNHLY and FYNNEI. The CDR3 protein is CASRGEGSYTQYF. CDR3 DNA sequence: TGTGCCAGCAGGGGGGAGGGCTCTTATACGCAGTATTTT.

Here the CDR3 reads CASSYGQGGKGYTF. The CDR3 DNA is TGTGCCAGCAGCTACGGCCAGGGGGGCAAAGGCTACACCTTC. The rearrangement uses TRBV7-9 and TRBJ1-2, with 7 bases that match TRBD1. The CDR3 is made up of 14 amino acids. The germline gives CDR1 SEHNR, CDR2 FQNEAQ (reference sequence). With V trimmed by 4 bases and J by 8 bases, 10 bases remained unmatched.

This clone has a single count. The chain has TRBV30 and TRBJ2-4; TRBD1 matches 10 bases. This CDR3 has 15 amino acids. The germline gives CDR1 GTSNPN, CDR2 SVGIG (reference sequence). V gave up 7 bases and J gave up 2 bases; unmatched junction bases: 8. Here the CDR3 DNA reads TGTGCCTTCAAGACAGGGGGCGCAACCAAAAACATTCAGTACTTC. The encoded protein is CAFKTGGATKNIQYF. The entire variable domain, with the rest obtained from reference TRBV30 and TRBJ2-4, is as follows: SQTIHQWPATLVQPVGSPLSLECTVEGTSNPNLYWYRQAAGRGLQLLFYSVGIGQISSEVPQNLSASRPQDRQFILSSKKLLLSDSGFYLCAFKTGGATKNIQYFGAGTRLSVL.

The genes are TRBV6-5 and TRBJ2-7; no clear D gene. The V gene lost 5 bases and the J gene lost 7 bases, with 9 bases spanning the gap. Germline V lookup: CDR1 MNHEY, CDR2 SVGAGI. The CDR3 loop spans 11 amino acids. The CDR3, as DNA: TGTGCCAGCAGTACTACGAGGGAGCAGTACTTC. Translation gives CASSTTREQYF.

The chain is built from TRBV7-3 and TRBJ1-5; D remains ambiguous. The V end lost 5 bases, the J end lost 1 base, and 6 bases lay between the germline ends. The CDR3 has 13 amino acids. Germline V gene sequence: CDR1 SGHTA, CDR2 FQGTGA. CDR3 coding DNA: TGTGCCAGCAGCCGCCAAAGCAATCAGCCCCAGCATTTT. It yields the protein CASSRQSNQPQHF.